The next 17 T cell receptor beta chains were all read from a single sample in a study of T cells in Graves' hyperthyroidism and ophthalmopathy. Authors of the study amplified TCR beta CDR3 regions from RNA transcripts. RT-PCR in the first round (using the HTBI primer set) targeted the TCR CDR3. TCRdb re-called the multiplex PCR reads through MiXCR, storing one row per CDR3 protein. This table has 200,000 to 250,000 distinct CDR3 sequences, about a sixth appearing once. Sequenced sample: blood. All receptors come from a woman between 18 and 29 years old with Graves' ophthalmopathy.

This clonotype was counted many times. The CDR3 here is CASSLFVSGQPQHF. DNA of the CDR3: TGTGCCAGCAGCTTATTTGTCTCAGGTCAGCCCCAGCATTTT. The chain is built from TRBV7-8 and TRBJ1-5; D remains unclear. The length of the CDR3 is 14 residues. Germline-derived CDR1 and CDR2 are SGHVS and FQNEAQ. V lost 2 bases and J lost 6, with 11 bases in between.

This clonotype was found a few times. A read error is possible here, since a much larger clone lies one base away. The J gene is TRBJ1-5, the V gene TRBV27, with unresolved D. Germline lookup yields CDR1 MNHEY and CDR2 SMNVEV (reference sequence). The CDR3 sequence is 16 residues long. CDR3 protein: CASSLSHRYSDQPQHF. Written as DNA, the CDR3 is TGTGCCAGCAGTTTATCGCATAGGTATAGCGATCAGCCCCAGCATTTT.

This clonotype was detected many times. J is TRBJ1-2 and V is TRBV27, with D perhaps TRBD1 (6 bases). The CDR3 covers 14 residues. The germline V and J ends were trimmed by 5 bases and 2 bases, with 12 bases remaining between them. The germline V gene encodes CDR1 MNHEY and CDR2 SMNVEV (reference sequence). Written as DNA, the CDR3 is TGTGCCAGCAGTCTTAACGGGGGCAACTATGGCTACACCTTC. It yields the protein CASSLNGGNYGYTF.

This clonotype was detected many times. The chain links TRBV3-1 to TRBJ1-2; no clear D. Germline V gene data show CDR1 as LGHDT and CDR2 as YNNKEL (reference sequence). The CDR3 contains 13 residues. The V gene lost 6 bases and the J gene lost 8 bases, with 16 bases spanning the gap. The CDR3 coding sequence is TGTGCCAGCAGTCGTAGTCACCCCGGGGGCTACACCTTC. As protein: CASSRSHPGGYTF. Together with reference TRBV3-1 and TRBJ1-2, the CDR3 gives the full variable domain: DTAVSQTPKYLVTQMGNDKSIKCEQNLGHDTMYWYKQDSKKFLKIMFSYNNKELIINETVPNRFSPKSPDKAHLNLHINSLELGDSAVYFCASSRSHPGGYTFGSGTRLTVV.

In its sample, this clonotype was seen many times. The J gene is TRBJ2-3, the V gene TRBV7-9; D remains unclear. Per germline, CDR1 SEHNR and CDR2 FQNEAQ (reference sequence). The CDR3 is 15 residues long. V gave up 1 base and J gave up 2 bases, with 10 bases separating them. This chain's CDR3 is CASSLVVLPTDTQYF. In DNA, the CDR3 is TGTGCCAGCAGCTTAGTGGTCCTCCCCACAGATACGCAGTATTTT.

This clonotype was counted at least ten times. This chain connects TRBV20-1 to TRBJ2-3, with D perhaps matching TRBD1 (6 bases). The V end was cut by 0 bases, the J end by 3 bases, with 16 bases between. Germline loops: CDR1 DFQATT, CDR2 SNEGSKA (reference sequence). The CDR3 has 16 residues. CDR3 coding DNA: TGCAGTGCTAGAGATCGTACAGGGAAAGGGACAGATACGCAGTATTTT. Translated: CSARDRTGKGTDTQYF.

As for this clonotype: Relative to the germline gene, one junction end is altered; a read error may explain this. The CDR3 reads CVSSPGRNQPQHF. CDR3 bases: TGTGTCAGCTCACCAGGCAGAAATCAGCCCCAGCATTTT. The chain carries TRBV18 and TRBJ1-5, with D unresolved. CDR1 and CDR2 from the germline V gene are KGHSH and LQKENI. The CDR3 has 13 residues. Looking up the rest from reference TRBV18 and TRBJ1-5 gives the full variable domain: NAGVMQNPRHLVRRRGQEARLRCSPMKGHSHVYWYRQLPEEGLKFMVYLQKENIIDESGMPKERFSAEFPKEGPSILRIQQVVRGDSAAYFCVSSPGRNQPQHFGDGTRLSIL.

The sample holds many counts of this clonotype. V usage is TRBV28 and J usage is TRBJ1-2; possibly TRBD1 for D (5 bases). The CDR3 consists of 12 residues. V lost 10 bases, J lost 8 bases, and 17 bases lay in between. Germline V gives CDR1 MDHEN, CDR2 SYDVKM. The CDR3 here is CAIGRAEQGYTF. The DNA for the CDR3 is TGTGCCATTGGCAGGGCCGAGCAGGGCTACACCTTC.

In its sample, this clonotype was seen many times. This chain joins TRBV30 and TRBJ1-1; D not certain. V was trimmed by 1 base and J by 4 bases, leaving 16 bases between them. The CDR3 spans 15 residues. In germline, CDR1 is GTSNPN, CDR2 SVGIG (reference sequence). The CDR3 loop is CAWSDLGRVGTEAFF. CDR3 nucleotide sequence: TGTGCCTGGAGTGACCTCGGACGGGTGGGCACTGAAGCTTTCTTT.

This clonotype was seen more than once but under ten times. The chain couples TRBV29-1 to TRBJ1-4; D might be TRBD1 (5 bases). The V gene lost 4 bases and the J gene lost 2 bases, with 8 bases spanning the gap. CDR3 length: 13 amino acids. Per the germline V gene, CDR1 is SQVTM and CDR2 is ANQGSEA. The CDR3 protein is CSVGRQTNEKLFF. CDR3 DNA sequence: TGCAGCGTTGGGAGACAGACTAATGAAAAACTGTTTTTT.

This clonotype was picked up many times. V gene TRBV7-3 combines with J gene TRBJ1-2; the match to TRBD1 covers 8 bases. The CDR3 totals 15 residues. V dropped 2 bases and J dropped 6; count of bases not matched to a gene: 8. The germline CDR1 and CDR2 sequences are SGHTA and FQGTGA. CDR3 coding DNA: TGTGCCAGCAGCTTACTATCAGGGGGCCAAGATGGCTACACCTTC. This encodes CASSLLSGGQDGYTF.

Many counts were recorded for this clonotype. This sequence joins TRBV11-2 and TRBJ2-1; 8 nucleotides agree with TRBD2. J was trimmed by 3 bases and V by 5 bases; bases with no gene match: 6. The germline V gene has CDR1 SGHAT and CDR2 FQNNGV. The CDR3 sequence is 15 residues long. CDR3 nucleotide sequence: TGTGCCAGCAGCGGAGCGGGAGTCGGCTACAATGAGCAGTTCTTC. Amino acids: CASSGAGVGYNEQFF.

This clonotype was recorded many times. V is TRBV7-8 and J is TRBJ2-7, with a possible D match to TRBD1 (6 bases). CDR1 is SGHVS and CDR2 is FQNEAQ in the germline V gene. The CDR3 loop spans 14 amino acids. Trimming shortened V by 5 bases and J by 2 bases, and 13 bases separated the two germline ends. In DNA form, the CDR3 reads TGTGCCAGCAGCCTCCGGGACACCACCTACGAGCAGTACTTC. Protein product: CASSLRDTTYEQYF.

Only a few counts were recorded for this clonotype. This may come from a read error, since a much larger clone is one base off. The chain combines TRBV2 with TRBJ1-4; TRBD1 might be the D (6 bases). The CDR3 loop spans 15 amino acids. CDR1 SNHLY and CDR2 FYNNEI come from the germline V gene. Trimming pared 11 bases from V and 6 bases from J, leaving 22 bases between. The DNA for the CDR3 is TGTGCCGGCAACAAAGAACAGGGACTGCATGAAAAACTGTTTTTT. Translating it yields CAGNKEQGLHEKLFF.

The chain carries TRBV5-6 and TRBJ1-5; D is perhaps TRBD1 (6 bases). Germline V gene lookup returns CDR1 SGHDT and CDR2 YYEEEE. There are 14 residues in the CDR3. Deletions cut 4 bases from V and 3 bases from J, with 11 bases between. CDR3 DNA sequence: TGTGCCAGCAGCAGGTGGGGGCTCAATCAGCCCCAGCATTTT. Protein product: CASSRWGLNQPQHF.

This clonotype was seen many times. The V call is TRBV7-9, the J call TRBJ1-1; D is undetermined. The CDR3 sequence is 15 residues long. Trimming stripped 1 base from V and 2 bases from J, with 11 bases between. Germline CDR1 reads SEHNR; CDR2 reads FQNEAQ (reference sequence). Here the CDR3 reads CASSLVTALNTEAFF. CDR3 in DNA: TGTGCCAGCAGCTTAGTTACAGCTCTCAACACTGAAGCTTTCTTT.

This chain joins TRBV9 and TRBJ1-6; the D is unclear. Germline-derived CDR1 and CDR2 are SGDLS and YYNGEE. CDR3 length equals 15 residues. V was trimmed by 0 bases and J by 0 bases, leaving 4 bases between them. CDR3 DNA: TGTGCCAGCAGCGTAGGGGGCTCCTATAATTCACCCCTCCACTTT. It encodes CASSVGGSYNSPLHF.